The rows below give T cell receptor beta chains drawn from one sample of a study of cytomegalovirus exposure and HLA in healthy donors. Produced via immunoSEQ multiplex PCR; TCRdb's table is partial and in-frame only. The table records 150,000 to 160,000 clones, approximately 81% of them present only once. Sample: PBMCs. These receptors were obtained from a young woman in good health and CMV-seronegative. The conserved cysteine and the conserved F or W are not part of the CDR3 here.

TRBJ2-7,TRBV28,ASSSPPGQGVLEQY
TRBJ2-1,TRBV28,ASSLLGLLYEQF
TRBJ1-2,TRBV21-1,ASRTGTYLDGYT
TRBJ2-6,TRBV10-3,AISERGQVNSGANVLT
TRBJ1-6,TRBV29-1,SGGTGGNSPLH
TRBJ2-1,TRBV4-1,ASSQGTSGDRYNEQF
TRBJ1-2,TRBV28,ASSLQAYGYT
TRBJ2-3,TRBV18,ASSRTGTGGPDTQY
TRBJ1-2,TRBV28,ASSFRGIYGYT
TRBJ2-1,TRBV10-3,AISRLAETYNEQF
TRBJ2-2,TRBV7-6,ASSTDRGYNTGELF
TRBJ2-7,TRBV27,ASSERGWGSYEQY
TRBJ2-7,TRBV4-3,ASSQILAGPLVEQY
TRBJ1-5,TRBV6-1,ASSEARVGGTLQPQH
TRBJ1-1,TRBV9,ASSVAPGWAEAF
TRBJ1-1,TRBV29-1,SALRQGNTEAF
TRBJ1-4,TRBV28,ASSPRARGNEKLF
TRBJ2-2,TRBV18,ASSPRTGGHTGELF
TRBJ2-7,TRBV7-8,ASAVGSRYEQY
TRBJ2-1,TRBV11-2,ASSLDVAGGSYNEQF
TRBJ2-1,TRBV13,ASSLGRQGLDEQF
TRBJ1-4,TRBV15,ATSRDSGGTFGSEKLF
TRBJ2-2,TRBV5-1,ASSSGQGANTGELF
TRBJ2-5,TRBV28,ASSFYRGGVQTQY
TRBJ1-2,TRBV29-1,SSRGDYGYT
TRBJ2-5,TRBV9,ASSVGGQLETQY
TRBJ1-4,TRBV7-2,ASSLAGRFNEKLF
TRBJ1-2,TRBV7-9,ASSFGIGRYGYT
TRBJ1-5,TRBV14,ASSTLAHSFQH
TRBJ2-3,TRBV4-2,ASSQDASARTDTQY
TRBJ2-1,TRBV29-1,SVGLIVGNEQF
TRBJ2-1,TRBV10-1,ASSSGTGLNNEQF
TRBJ2-2,TRBV6-5,ASSSGTGGIGELF
TRBJ1-3,TRBV7-2,ASSQESSGGNTIY
TRBJ2-7,TRBV4-3,ASSQASGAPYEQY
TRBJ2-3,TRBV6-5,ASSPGPSTTQY
TRBJ2-7,TRBV2,ASSEQRESYEQY
TRBJ2-5,TRBV5-6,ASSLPSGETQY
TRBJ2-7,TRBV5-1,ASSLVTPSYEQY
TRBJ1-5,TRBV28,AIAGGAGNQPQH
TRBJ2-7,TRBV2,ASTIERRVSYEQY
TRBJ2-7,TRBV7-2,ASSSSSYEQY
TRBJ2-1,TRBV15,ATSSGGIDEQF
TRBJ2-1,TRBV7-2,ASSSLAGGYNEQF
TRBJ2-2,TRBV4-3,ASSQGLDGSGELF
TRBJ1-2,TRBV19,ASSRSTGRMYYGYT
TRBJ2-1,TRBV5-6,ASSLLQLAGDNNEQF
TRBJ2-1,TRBV4-3,ASSREISGLSYNEQF
TRBJ1-2,TRBV28,ASSLPSGGYGYT
TRBJ1-2,TRBV29-1,SVSGTGRGYT
TRBJ2-1,TRBV18,ASSPGAHRVNEQF
TRBJ2-7,TRBV2,ASSVIKPGQGASEQY
TRBJ2-5,TRBV10-1,ASSARQGFLETQY
TRBJ2-7,TRBV10-3,AISDTLGLAGVPYEQY
TRBJ2-1,TRBV9,ASSPVPRGYNEQF
TRBJ1-2,TRBV5-1,ASSLLDRDYGYT
TRBJ2-1,TRBV11-3,ASSPPGGNPGEQF